The following is a TCR beta chain sequence with its context. The record originates from a study of cytomegalovirus exposure and HLA in healthy donors. CDR1 MDHEN and CDR2 SYDVKM come from the germline V gene. V gave up 7 bases and J gave up 7 bases, with 17 bases separating them. This CDR3 has 14 amino acids. Primers for the PCR totalled 60 Vbeta and 13 Jbeta. Data came from immunoSEQ multiplex PCR; TCRdb stores just in-frame clones and leaves some out. The sample has 30,000 to 45,000 clones, roughly 76% seen once. The TCR was taken from a woman aged 40 to 50 in good health and CMV-seronegative. The chain joins TRBV28 to TRBJ1-5; the D gene is possibly TRBD1 (6 bases). Material: PBMCs. The CDR3 nucleotides read TGTGCCAGCAAGCCGGGACACCAGGGGCAGCCCCAGCATTTT. This codes for CASKPGHQGQPQHF. Complete variable domain (other parts from reference TRBV28 and TRBJ1-5): DVKVTQSSRYLVKRTGEKVFLECVQDMDHENMFWYRQDPGLGLRLIYFSYDVKMKEKGDIPEGYSVSREKKERFSLILESASTNQTSMYLCASKPGHQGQPQHFGDGTRLSIL.